This is a list of T cell receptor beta chains from one sample in a study of molecular identifiers for immune sequencing clone quantification. TCRdb re-derived calls from the PCR reads in MiXCR, one entry per CDR3 protein. The profile shows 300,000 to 350,000 distinct CDR3 sequences, 20% to 25% of them singletons. Specimen: naive CD8+ T cells from blood, with Jurkat cell RNA spiked in. The receptors shown here come from a human donor in good health. Some libraries in this study had Jurkat cell RNA spiked in. CDR3s include the opening cysteine and the closing phenylalanine or tryptophan. The order of the fields is J gene, V gene, clone size, D gene, CDR3 DNA, CDR3 protein. The D gene is left open where the match is weak. Clone size is not always given. Where it is, it says once, few, many or a class for expanded clones.

TRBJ2-1 TRBV7-2 many - TGTGCCAGCAGCTTAGCGCTCGATGCCTACAATGAGCAGTTCTTC CASSLALDAYNEQFF
TRBJ1-5 TRBV27 many - TGTGCCAGCAGTTTATCGACGAGGCAGCCCCAGCATTTT CASSLSTRQPQHF
TRBJ2-7 TRBV9 many - TGTGCCAGCAGCGTAGAGGGTGTATCGACGAACGAGCAGTACTTC CASSVEGVSTNEQYF
TRBJ2-5 TRBV24-1 many - TGTGCCACCAGTGATTCAGGGCACCAAGAGACCCAGTACTTC CATSDSGHQETQYF
TRBJ2-7 TRBV28 many - TGTGCCAGCAGTTTTGCCAAGCACGAGCAGTACTTC CASSFAKHEQYF
TRBJ1-1 TRBV6-5 many - TGTGCCAGCACCCAGAGGGTCAGGGAGGGTGTCGCGAACACTGAAGCTTTCTTT CASTQRVREGVANTEAFF
TRBJ2-3 TRBV11-2 - - TGTGCCAGCAGCTCGTACAGCGAAGTAGATACGCAGTATTTT CASSSYSEVDTQYF
TRBJ1-2 TRBV5-4 - - TGTGCCAGCAGGCAGCTACCGGGGAGCTATGGCTACACCTTC CASRQLPGSYGYTF
TRBJ2-3 TRBV30 - - TGTGCCTGGAGTGTACTCCCGGCAGATACGCAGTATTTT CAWSVLPADTQYF
TRBJ1-1 TRBV7-6 many - TGTGCCAGCAGCTTAGCCCGGGGGCAGGAGAACACTGAAGCTTTCTTT CASSLARGQENTEAFF
TRBJ2-7 TRBV4-3 - - TGCGCCAGCAGCCAAGGAAGGGGGGGCTACGAGCAGTACTTC CASSQGRGGYEQYF
TRBJ1-5 TRBV6-6 - - TGTGCCAGCAGTTATGGGGCCCGGCAGCCCCAGCATTTT CASSYGARQPQHF
TRBJ2-5 TRBV23-1 - - TGCGCCAGCAGTCATCGTCACGGGGGTAACCAAGAGACCCAGTACTTC CASSHRHGGNQETQYF
TRBJ2-2 TRBV6-5 once TRBD2 TGTGCCAGCGGCGACCTAGCGGGGACGATCGGGGAGCTGTTTTTT CASGDLAGTIGELFF
TRBJ2-3 TRBV13 many TRBD2 TGTGCCAGCAGCTTAGCAGCGGGGGGATCAGATACGCAGTATTTT CASSLAAGGSDTQYF
TRBJ1-1 TRBV4-2 - - TGTGCCAGCAGCCCCCTTGGGGGGCACACTGAAGCTTTCTTT CASSPLGGHTEAFF
TRBJ2-3 TRBV9 many TRBD2 TGTGCCAGCAGCGCTAGCGGATACACAGATACGCAGTATTTT CASSASGYTDTQYF
TRBJ1-2 TRBV4-3 few - TGCGCCAGCAGCCAAGAGGTCGCTGCGGCAGGGGAGAACTATGGCTACACCTTC CASSQEVAAAGENYGYTF
TRBJ1-2 TRBV2 many TRBD1 TGTGCCAGCAGTGAAATGAACAGGGGGGATGGCTACACCTTC CASSEMNRGDGYTF
TRBJ2-6 TRBV7-8 - - TGTGCCAGCAGCCGTCCGAACTTTTTTTCTGGGGCCAACGTCCTGACTTTC CASSRPNFFSGANVLTF
TRBJ2-7 TRBV29-1 many TRBD2 TGCAGCGGGGGGGGACCGGGCTACGAGCAGTACTTC CSGGGPGYEQYF
TRBJ2-2 TRBV14 many TRBD1 TGTGCCAGCAGTCTGGGCCCGGGACAGGGATACACCGGGGAGCTGTTTTTT CASSLGPGQGYTGELFF
TRBJ1-1 TRBV6-5 many - TGTGCCAGCAGTTATACTTCAAGTGGGGGTGGCACTGAAGCTTTCTTT CASSYTSSGGGTEAFF
TRBJ2-5 TRBV15 many - TGTGCCACCAGCAGAGACGGGCGAGAGACCCAGTACTTC CATSRDGRETQYF
TRBJ2-1 TRBV30 many - TGTGCCTGGAGTCAGGGGCTAGCGGAGGTCAATGAGCAGTTCTTC CAWSQGLAEVNEQFF
TRBJ2-3 TRBV7-6 - TRBD1 TGTGCCAGCAGCCCCCCGGGCAGGGGGCGTGCAGATACGCAGTATTTT CASSPPGRGRADTQYF
TRBJ1-1 TRBV12-3/TRBV12-4 many - TGTGCCAGCAGTTTCCGGGGGGAGAGAGGTACTGAAGCTTTCTTT CASSFRGERGTEAFF
TRBJ1-6 TRBV7-2 many - TGTGCCAGCAGCTCCGATGTCTCCTATAATTCACCCCTCCACTTT CASSSDVSYNSPLHF
TRBJ2-2 TRBV27 many TRBD1 TGTGCCAGCAGTCCCCGACAGGGTCTAAACACCGGGGAGCTGTTTTTT CASSPRQGLNTGELFF
TRBJ2-4 TRBV27 many - TGTGCCAGCATGTCCCGACTAGGCTCCAAAAACATTCAGTACTTC CASMSRLGSKNIQYF
TRBJ2-2 TRBV19 few - TGTGCCAGTAAGGCAGGTCACCCTGGCGGGGAGCTGTTTTTT CASKAGHPGGELFF
TRBJ1-6 TRBV19 many TRBD1 TGTGCCAGTAGCGACAGGGGCGGCTCCTATAATTCACCCCTCCACTTT CASSDRGGSYNSPLHF
TRBJ1-2 TRBV4-1 - - TGCGCCAGCAGCCAAGATCGGGGGGGCGCAGGTGGCTACACCTTC CASSQDRGGAGGYTF
TRBJ2-5 TRBV28 few - TGTGCCAGCAGTCTTATGGCCCTCCAGGGCGGAGAGACCCAGTACTTC CASSLMALQGGETQYF
TRBJ2-3 TRBV28 - TRBD1 TGTGCCAGCAGTCTCAGGCCGACAGGGGGGTCGGATACGCAGTATTTT CASSLRPTGGSDTQYF
TRBJ1-1 TRBV5-6 many - TGTGCCAGCAGCTTGGGTCGGGCCGATGAAGCTTTCTTT CASSLGRADEAFF
TRBJ1-5 TRBV28 many - TGTGCCAGCAGTTTATCAGGGCATAGCAATCAGCCCCAGCATTTT CASSLSGHSNQPQHF
TRBJ2-1 TRBV4-3 many TRBD2 TGCGCCAGCAGCCAAGATCTTGCGGGGGGTCAGGGTGAGCAGTTCTTC CASSQDLAGGQGEQFF
TRBJ2-5 TRBV20-1 many TRBD2 TGCAGTGCTAGACCCTTGACTAGCGGGGAAGAGACCCAGTACTTC CSARPLTSGEETQYF
TRBJ1-4 TRBV11-2 - - TGTGCCAGCAGCCCCGGGACACTCAATTACGACGAAAAACTGTTTTTT CASSPGTLNYDEKLFF
TRBJ1-5 TRBV6-1 - - TGTGCCAGCAGTGAAGAATTGACAGAGTATAGCAATCAGCCCCAGCATTTT CASSEELTEYSNQPQHF
TRBJ1-6 TRBV7-9 many TRBD1 TGTGCCAGCAGCTACAGGGGGCGGAATTCACCCCTCCACTTT CASSYRGRNSPLHF
TRBJ2-1 TRBV12-3/TRBV12-4 - TRBD1 TGTGCCAGCACCAGGGACAGGGGGCTAAATGAGCAGCTCTTC CASTRDRGLNEQLF
TRBJ1-2 TRBV2 many - TGTGCCAGCAGTGAAGCGCTGCGGGTTAACTATGGCTACACCTTC CASSEALRVNYGYTF
TRBJ1-5 TRBV7-6 many TRBD1 TGTGCCAGCAGCCTAGGACAGGATAGCAATCAGCCCCAGCATTTT CASSLGQDSNQPQHF
TRBJ2-1 TRBV4-3 - - TGCGCCAGCAGCCAAAGCGCGGGAACTTACAATGAGCAGTTCTTC CASSQSAGTYNEQFF
TRBJ1-2 TRBV27 many TRBD1 TGTGCCAGCAGCATAAGCGGGGACAGGGGGGTCTATGGCTACACCTTC CASSISGDRGVYGYTF
TRBJ2-5 TRBV28 many - TGTGCCGGCAGGTTGGCGGGCCAAGAGACCCAGTACTTC CAGRLAGQETQYF
TRBJ2-7 TRBV9 many - TGTGCCAGCAGCGTAGAGGACAGAGGATTCTCCTACGAGCAGTACTTC CASSVEDRGFSYEQYF
TRBJ2-7 TRBV19 - - TGTGCCAGTAGTGCCGGCACCAGGGGCTCCTACGAGCAGTACTTC CASSAGTRGSYEQYF
TRBJ2-1 TRBV5-1 many TRBD2 TGCGCCAGCAGTGGGACTAGCGGGAGGGCCAATGAGCAGTTCTTC CASSGTSGRANEQFF
TRBJ1-1 TRBV3-1 - TRBD1 TGTGCCAGCAGCAAAAAGCCAGGGGGCGCGAATACTGAAGCTTTCTTT CASSKKPGGANTEAFF
TRBJ2-2 TRBV6-6 few - TGTGCCAGCAGTTACGGGTACACCGGGGAGCTGTTTTTT CASSYGYTGELFF
TRBJ1-2 TRBV13 many - TGTGCCAGCAGCCCCCAGAAAACTAACTATGGCTACACCTTC CASSPQKTNYGYTF
TRBJ2-5 TRBV13 - - TGTGCCAGCAGCTTAGGCGGCTTAACCCAAGAGACCCGGTACTTC CASSLGGLTQETRYF
TRBJ1-2 TRBV29-1 many - TGCAGCGTTGAGGGACTTACTGGCTACACCTTC CSVEGLTGYTF
TRBJ2-3 TRBV19 - TRBD2 TGTGCCAGTAGTATAGGAGCGGGGAGCACAGATACGCAGTATTTT CASSIGAGSTDTQYF
TRBJ2-1 TRBV6-5 many TRBD1 TGTGCCAGCAGTTACGCCGGGACAGCCTACAATGAGCAGTTCTTC CASSYAGTAYNEQFF
TRBJ1-2 TRBV20-1 many - TGCAGTGCAAGCGACGACAGACTACAAAACTATGGCTACACCTTC CSASDDRLQNYGYTF
TRBJ1-1 TRBV2 - - TGTGCCAGCGAGGACGGGAACACTGAAGCTTTCTTT CASEDGNTEAFF